This TCR beta chain was profiled in a study of identical twins. Germline V CDR1 and CDR2: DFQATT, SNEGSKA (reference sequence). The CDR3 has 15 amino acids. V shed 5 bases, J shed 5 bases, and the junction held 9 bases outside the gene matches. TCRdb independently ran MiXCR on the 5' RACE reads; one entry per CDR3 protein. Found here are 1.5 million to 2 million distinct CDR3 sequences, roughly a third of them singletons; the top ten hold 0.27%. This clonotype was counted once. What it recognizes is unknown. Study-wide results and limits: Beta out-of-frame twin sharing showed a weaker excess.

Material for sequencing was cord blood. This clonotype was sampled from a newborn girl in good health. This chain links TRBV20-1 with TRBJ1-5, with 10 bases aligning to TRBD1. CDR3 sequence (DNA): TGCAGTGCTGGAGGACAGGGGGGCACGCATCAGCCCCAGCATTTT. It encodes CSAGGQGGTHQPQHF.